This T cell receptor beta chain is from a study of shared clonotypes between healthy human individuals. Across the whole study: Per-donor plates numbered three CD4 naive, three CD4 memory, two CD8 naive and one CD8 memory. Study results and limitations: Clonotypes not shared had lower generation probabilities than those common to all four donors.

This CDR3 has 15 residues. Trimming removed 4 bases from V and 2 bases from J, with 14 bases in between. CDR1 and CDR2 from the germline V gene are MDHEN and SYDVKM. Worth noting for this clone: Its cognate antigen is unknown.

It was approximately 0.2 ug DNA, about 30,000 T cell genomes, that sorted-subset replicate PCRs used. Repertoires were generated with immunoSEQ multiplex PCR, while TCRdb's copy carries only in-frame clones and drops some. The sample consists of about 1.1 million clones, roughly 80% of them appearing once. Sample: memory CD4+ T cells from PBMCs. Stated subset: CD45RA-negative fraction. The gene calls are TRBV28 and TRBJ1-2; D may be TRBD1 (5 bases). This clonotype was sampled from a man between 18 and 29 years old in good health. Some clones in this sample may be carry-over from other donors' samples. The CDR3: CASSSPSGANYGYTF. The CDR3 bases are TGTGCCAGCAGTTCCCCATCCGGGGCCAACTATGGCTACACCTTC.